A selection of T cell receptor beta chains follows, all from one sample in a study of control samples from healthy donors and cancer patients. Some clones are missing from TCRdb's copy, which holds only in-frame ones; the method was immunoSEQ multiplex PCR. The sample holds about 140,000 clones, approximately 94% seen once. The specimen was blood. These receptor sequences come from a man aged 40-49 years in good health. Each CDR3 is given with its conserved first and last residue. A D gene is named only where the DNA matches it firmly. A row's size may be missing; if present it is once, few, many or a size class.

TGTGCCAGCAGTTTATTGGGAGGCACTGAAGCTTTCTTT,CASSLLGGTEAFF,TRBV28,-,TRBJ1-1,-
TGCGCCAGCAGCCAAAAACTAGCGGGAGCGGGAGATACGCAGTATTTT,CASSQKLAGAGDTQYF,TRBV4-1,TRBD2,TRBJ2-3,once
TGTGCCAGCACCGAGGACAGAGGTAATAGAGATGAGCAGTTCTTC,CASTEDRGNRDEQFF,TRBV6-6,-,TRBJ2-1,-
TGCGCCAGCAGTGAGACAGGGGTGGGTGAGCAGTTCTTC,CASSETGVGEQFF,TRBV10-1,TRBD1,TRBJ2-1,-
TGTGCCAGCACCCTCCCCGGGGAGACCCAGTACTTC,CASTLPGETQYF,TRBV7-6,-,TRBJ2-5,-
TGTGCCAGCAGTTTGGGGACAGCTAACTATGGCTACACCTTC,CASSLGTANYGYTF,TRBV28,TRBD1,TRBJ1-2,-
TGTGCCAGCAGCTTGGGAGCGCTCTCAAATCAGCCCCAGCATTTT,CASSLGALSNQPQHF,TRBV5-5,-,TRBJ1-5,-
TGTGCCAGCAGCTCTGGACAGTTCTATGGCTACACCTTC,CASSSGQFYGYTF,TRBV6-2/TRBV6-3,-,TRBJ1-2,-
TGCAGTGCTAGCCCAGTAGAGACCCAGTACTTC,CSASPVETQYF,TRBV20-1,-,TRBJ2-5,-
TGCGCCAGCAGTTCTTCCGGGACAGGGGGCGGTGGCTACACCTTC,CASSSSGTGGGGYTF,TRBV4-1,TRBD1,TRBJ1-2,-
TGCGCCAGCAGTGACCAGGGCGGTGAAGAGACCCAGTACTTC,CASSDQGGEETQYF,TRBV10-1,-,TRBJ2-5,-
TGTGCCACCAGCAGAGATGGGGCAGAGTCAACAACCATATATTTT,CATSRDGAESTTIYF,TRBV15,-,TRBJ1-3,once
TGTGCCACCAGTGATTTCCCCAACGAGGGCTACACCTTC,CATSDFPNEGYTF,TRBV24-1,-,TRBJ1-2,-
TGTGCCAGCAGCTGGACTAGCGGGACCGGCGGGGAGCTGTTTTTT,CASSWTSGTGGELFF,TRBV5-4,TRBD2,TRBJ2-2,few
TGTGCCTGGAGTGTAGAACAGCCTAATTCACCCCTCCACTTT,CAWSVEQPNSPLHF,TRBV30,-,TRBJ1-6,-
TGTGCCAGCAGCCGGGACAGGGGGCTCGGGCAGCCCCAGCATTTT,CASSRDRGLGQPQHF,TRBV2,TRBD1,TRBJ1-5,-
TGTGCCAGCTCATTCGGGGGAGACAACTACGAGCAGTACTTC,CASSFGGDNYEQYF,TRBV18,-,TRBJ2-7,once
TGTGCCAGCAGTGGGGTGGACAGGGGGATTAGGGGAAAACTGTTTTTT,CASSGVDRGIRGKLFF,TRBV6-1,TRBD1,TRBJ1-4,-
TGTGCCAGCAGCCCGTTCCAGAACTATGGCTACACCTTC,CASSPFQNYGYTF,TRBV5-6,-,TRBJ1-2,-
TGCAGCGTTGAAGCCGGGACAGGGTGGGGCTACACCTTC,CSVEAGTGWGYTF,TRBV29-1,TRBD1,TRBJ1-2,-
TGTGCCAGCAGCCGGGGACTAGCGGAACGCTACAATGAGCAGTTCTTC,CASSRGLAERYNEQFF,TRBV4-2,TRBD2,TRBJ2-1,-
TGCGCCAGCAGCCAGACTGACAGAGGAGGGACTAGCGGGGGGGCGCTTAAGCAGTACTTC,CASSQTDRGGTSGGALKQYF,TRBV4-3,TRBD2,TRBJ2-7,once
TGCGCCAGCAGCCGGGTAGGGGGGGCCCAGGAGACCCAGTACTTC,CASSRVGGAQETQYF,TRBV4-1,-,TRBJ2-5,-
TGCAGCGTCGGAGGGATGACAGATACGCAGTATTTT,CSVGGMTDTQYF,TRBV29-1,-,TRBJ2-3,-
TGTGCCAGCAGCGTAGCTACGGGACAGGGGGGCAACACCGGGGAGCTGTTTTTT,CASSVATGQGGNTGELFF,TRBV9,TRBD1,TRBJ2-2,-
TGTGCCAGCAGCTTCACCGGGACAGGGAGCACAGATACGCAGTATTTT,CASSFTGTGSTDTQYF,TRBV5-6,TRBD1,TRBJ2-3,-
TGTGCCAGCAGTTCATGGGACAGTAGCAATCAGCCCCAGCATTTT,CASSSWDSSNQPQHF,TRBV27,TRBD1,TRBJ1-5,-
TGTGCCAGCAGCGTAGACTACTACGGGAGGCCCCAGCATTTT,CASSVDYYGRPQHF,TRBV9,-,TRBJ1-5,-
TGTGCCAGCAGCTTGGCCTGGGGGGATGAAAAACTGTTTTTT,CASSLAWGDEKLFF,TRBV5-6,-,TRBJ1-4,-
TGTGCCAGCACCCCGGGGGGCAACTCCTACGAGCAGTACTTC,CASTPGGNSYEQYF,TRBV5-6,-,TRBJ2-7,-
TGCAGCGTTGAAACAGATCCGTGGGAGCAGTACTTC,CSVETDPWEQYF,TRBV29-1,-,TRBJ2-7,medium-sized
TGTGCCAGCAGACGGGACAGGGGGAGGTATTACGAGCAGTACTTC,CASRRDRGRYYEQYF,TRBV28,TRBD1,TRBJ2-7,-
TGTGCCAGCTCTCAGTACGGACTAGCGGGGGGCATGGAGACCCAGTACTTC,CASSQYGLAGGMETQYF,TRBV18,TRBD2,TRBJ2-5,-
TGTGCCAGCGACAGTGGAAACACCATATATTTT,CASDSGNTIYF,TRBV12-3/TRBV12-4,-,TRBJ1-3,-
TGTGCCAGCAGCTTAGGGGCAGGAGCCTATAATTCACCCCTCCACTTT,CASSLGAGAYNSPLHF,TRBV7-2,-,TRBJ1-6,-
TGTGCCAGCAGCTTGGAACTAGCGGAGTACGAGCAGTACTTC,CASSLELAEYEQYF,TRBV5-6,TRBD2,TRBJ2-7,-
TGTGCCAGCAACCCCGACAGGGGAATTAGCAATCAGCCCCAGCATTTT,CASNPDRGISNQPQHF,TRBV7-8,TRBD1,TRBJ1-5,-
TGTGCCAGCAGCTTAACGTATGGCCAAGAGACCCAGTACTTC,CASSLTYGQETQYF,TRBV7-2,-,TRBJ2-5,-
TGTGCCAGCAGTTACAGGTTCTCCTACGAGCAGTACTTC,CASSYRFSYEQYF,TRBV6-5,-,TRBJ2-7,-
TGTGCCAGCAGGGGGACAGGGAGCTCTGGAAACACCATATATTTT,CASRGTGSSGNTIYF,TRBV5-6,TRBD1,TRBJ1-3,-
TGTGCCACCAGTAGGCCAGGGGGGACTGAAGCTTTCTTT,CATSRPGGTEAFF,TRBV24-1,TRBD1,TRBJ1-1,once
TGCGCCAGCAGAGCAGGGGGCGGGGAGCTGTTTTTT,CASRAGGGELFF,TRBV10-2,TRBD1,TRBJ2-2,-
TGTGCCAGCAGCTTAGTGGGGGTGACAGGGGGTAATGGCAATCAGCCCCAGCATTTT,CASSLVGVTGGNGNQPQHF,TRBV7-2,TRBD1,TRBJ1-5,-
TGTGCCAGCAGTGATCTGACAGGGGGCGAACCTAAACCTGAGTACCAAGAGACCCAGTACTTC,CASSDLTGGEPKPEYQETQYF,TRBV2,TRBD1,TRBJ2-5,-
TGTGCCAGCAGTTTGGTTTGGACTAGCGGGGGCTATGAGCAGTTCTTC,CASSLVWTSGGYEQFF,TRBV27,TRBD2,TRBJ2-1,once
TGTGCCAGCAGCTTGGGTCAGGTTGGTGGCTACACCTTC,CASSLGQVGGYTF,TRBV7-2,-,TRBJ1-2,once
TGTGCCAGCAGTGACTCGATTACTGGGGCCAACGTCCTGACTTTC,CASSDSITGANVLTF,TRBV6-4,-,TRBJ2-6,-
TGCGCCAGCAGCTTGGGGACTAGCGGGAGGAACGAGCAGTACTTC,CASSLGTSGRNEQYF,TRBV5-1,TRBD2,TRBJ2-7,-
TGTGCCATCAGTGAGACAGGGTCCTATGGCTACACCTTC,CAISETGSYGYTF,TRBV10-3,-,TRBJ1-2,-
TGTGCCAGCTGTGACAGGATCTCCTACGAGCAGTACTTC,CASCDRISYEQYF,TRBV2,-,TRBJ2-7,-
TGTGCCAGCAGCTTGGGGGGCAGCCAAGAGACCCAGTACTTC,CASSLGGSQETQYF,TRBV5-4,-,TRBJ2-5,-
TGTGCCAGCAGAAGGGGGACAGGCCAAGAGACCCAGTACTTC,CASRRGTGQETQYF,TRBV7-8,TRBD1,TRBJ2-5,-
TGTGCCAGCAGCCCGGACAGGGAGGATGGCTACACCTTC,CASSPDREDGYTF,TRBV12-3/TRBV12-4,TRBD1,TRBJ1-2,-